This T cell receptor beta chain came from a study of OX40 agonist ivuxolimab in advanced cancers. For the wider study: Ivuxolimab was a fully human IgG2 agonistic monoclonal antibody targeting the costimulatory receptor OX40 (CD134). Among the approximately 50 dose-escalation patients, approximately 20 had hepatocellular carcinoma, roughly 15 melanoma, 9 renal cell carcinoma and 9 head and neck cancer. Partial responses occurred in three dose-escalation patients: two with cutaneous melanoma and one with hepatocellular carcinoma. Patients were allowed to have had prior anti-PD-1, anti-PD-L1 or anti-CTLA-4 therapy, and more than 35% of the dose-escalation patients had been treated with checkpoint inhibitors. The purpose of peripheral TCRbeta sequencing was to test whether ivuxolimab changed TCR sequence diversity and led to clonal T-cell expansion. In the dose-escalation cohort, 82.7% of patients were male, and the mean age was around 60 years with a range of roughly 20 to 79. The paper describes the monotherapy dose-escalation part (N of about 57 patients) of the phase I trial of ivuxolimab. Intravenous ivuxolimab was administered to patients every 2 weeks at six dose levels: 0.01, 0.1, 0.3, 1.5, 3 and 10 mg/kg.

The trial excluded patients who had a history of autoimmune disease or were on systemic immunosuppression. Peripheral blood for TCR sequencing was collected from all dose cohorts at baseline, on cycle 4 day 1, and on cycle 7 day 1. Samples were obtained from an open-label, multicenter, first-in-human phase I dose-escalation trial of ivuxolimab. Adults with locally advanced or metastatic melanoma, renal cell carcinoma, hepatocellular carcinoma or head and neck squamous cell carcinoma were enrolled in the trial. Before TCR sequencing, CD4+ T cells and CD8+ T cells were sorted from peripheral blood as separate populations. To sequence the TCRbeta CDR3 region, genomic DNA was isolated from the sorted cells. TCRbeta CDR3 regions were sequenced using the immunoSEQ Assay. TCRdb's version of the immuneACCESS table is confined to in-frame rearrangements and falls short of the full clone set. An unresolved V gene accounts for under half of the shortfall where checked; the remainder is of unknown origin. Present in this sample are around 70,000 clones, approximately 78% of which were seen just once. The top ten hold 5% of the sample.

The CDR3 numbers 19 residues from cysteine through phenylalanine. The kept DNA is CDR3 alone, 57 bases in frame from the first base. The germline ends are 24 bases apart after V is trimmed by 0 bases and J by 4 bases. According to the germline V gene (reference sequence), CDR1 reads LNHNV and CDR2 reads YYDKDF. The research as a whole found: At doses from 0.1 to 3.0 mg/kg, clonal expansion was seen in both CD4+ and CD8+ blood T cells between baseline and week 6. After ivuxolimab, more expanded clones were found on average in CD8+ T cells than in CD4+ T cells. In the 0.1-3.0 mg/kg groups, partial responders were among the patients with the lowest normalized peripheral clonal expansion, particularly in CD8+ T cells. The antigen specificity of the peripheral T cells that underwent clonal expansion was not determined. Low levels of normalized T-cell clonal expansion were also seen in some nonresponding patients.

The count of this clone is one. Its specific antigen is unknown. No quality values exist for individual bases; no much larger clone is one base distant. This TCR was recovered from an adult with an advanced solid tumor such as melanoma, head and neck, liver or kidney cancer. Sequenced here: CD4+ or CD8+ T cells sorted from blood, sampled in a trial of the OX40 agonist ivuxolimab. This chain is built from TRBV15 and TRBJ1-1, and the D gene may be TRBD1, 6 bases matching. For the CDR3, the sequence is CATSRDVNRALSLGTEAFF. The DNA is TGTGCCACCAGCAGAGATGTCAACAGGGCTCTATCGCTGGGCACTGAAGCTTTCTTT.